This TCR beta chain was recovered during a study of blood T cell repertoires in COVID-19. About the research overall: Acute-phase and convalescent COVID-19 samples originated in the United States, Italy and Spain.

Germline assignment: CDR1 MNHEY and CDR2 SVGAGI. The CDR3 is made up of 13 amino acids. Trimming shortened V by 6 bases and J by 2 bases, and 7 bases separated the two germline ends. Original data processing: From reference gene primer amplification, estimates of nucleated cell counts were derived. Using immunoSEQ multiplex PCR, the repertoire was profiled, and TCRdb retains in-frame clones only, with some absent. That table furnishes V, J and clone size, whereas the DNA furnished D and trimming. The sample comprises about 170,000 clones, 85% to 90% of which are singletons, and about 2.1% rests with the top ten.

This chain joins TRBV6-5 and TRBJ2-2; D is uncertain. The TCR originated in a man aged 50 to 60 who had recovered from COVID-19. The source material was peripheral blood. In DNA, the CDR3 is TGTGCCAGCAGATTTAAAAACACCGGGGAGCTGTTTTTT. Amino acid sequence: CASRFKNTGELFF.